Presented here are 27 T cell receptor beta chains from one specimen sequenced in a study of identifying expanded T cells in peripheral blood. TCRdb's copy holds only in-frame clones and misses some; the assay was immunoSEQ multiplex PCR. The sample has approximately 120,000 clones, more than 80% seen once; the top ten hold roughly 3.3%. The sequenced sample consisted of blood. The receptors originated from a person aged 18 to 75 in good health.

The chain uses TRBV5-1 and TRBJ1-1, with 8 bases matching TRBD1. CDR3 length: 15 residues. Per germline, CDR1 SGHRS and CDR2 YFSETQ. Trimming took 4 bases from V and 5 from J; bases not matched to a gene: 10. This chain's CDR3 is CASSASTGDITEAFF. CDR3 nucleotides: TGCGCCAGCAGCGCATCGACAGGGGATATTACTGAAGCTTTCTTT.

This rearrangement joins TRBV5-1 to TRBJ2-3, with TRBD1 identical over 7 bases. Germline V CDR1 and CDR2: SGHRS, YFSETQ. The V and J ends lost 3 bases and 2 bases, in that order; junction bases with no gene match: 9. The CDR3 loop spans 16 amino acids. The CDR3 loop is CASSSTRQGYTDTQYF. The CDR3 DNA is TGCGCCAGCAGCTCGACCCGACAGGGTTACACAGATACGCAGTATTTT. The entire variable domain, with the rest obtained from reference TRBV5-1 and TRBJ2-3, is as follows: KAGVTQTPRYLIKTRGQQVTLSCSPISGHRSVSWYQQTPGQGLQFLFEYFSETQRNKGNFPGRFSGRQFSNSRSEMNVSTLELGDSALYLCASSSTRQGYTDTQYFGPGTRLTVL.

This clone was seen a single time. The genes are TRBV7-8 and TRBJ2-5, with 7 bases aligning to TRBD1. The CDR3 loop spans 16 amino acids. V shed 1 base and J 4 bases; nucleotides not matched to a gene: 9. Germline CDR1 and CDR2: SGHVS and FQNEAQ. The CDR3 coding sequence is TGTGCCAGCAGCTTAGGGTCCCGGACAGGTGGAGAGACCCAGTACTTC. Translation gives CASSLGSRTGGETQYF.

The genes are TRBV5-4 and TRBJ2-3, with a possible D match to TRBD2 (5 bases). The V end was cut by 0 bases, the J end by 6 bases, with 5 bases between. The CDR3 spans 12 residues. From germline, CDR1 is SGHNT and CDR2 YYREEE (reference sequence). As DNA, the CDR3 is TGTGCCAGCAGCTTGGGAGGGGATACGCAGTATTTT. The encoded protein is CASSLGGDTQYF.

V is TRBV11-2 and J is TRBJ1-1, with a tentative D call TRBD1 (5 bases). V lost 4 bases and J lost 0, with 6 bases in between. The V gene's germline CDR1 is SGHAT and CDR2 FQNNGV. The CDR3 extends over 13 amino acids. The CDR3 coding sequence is TGTGCCAGCAGCTCGACAGTGAACACTGAAGCTTTCTTT. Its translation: CASSSTVNTEAFF.

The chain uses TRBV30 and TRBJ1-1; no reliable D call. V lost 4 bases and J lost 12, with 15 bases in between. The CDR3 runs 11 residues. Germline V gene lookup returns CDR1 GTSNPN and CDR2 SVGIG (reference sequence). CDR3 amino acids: CAWMRRFETFF. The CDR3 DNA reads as TGTGCCTGGATGAGAAGATTTGAGACTTTCTTT.

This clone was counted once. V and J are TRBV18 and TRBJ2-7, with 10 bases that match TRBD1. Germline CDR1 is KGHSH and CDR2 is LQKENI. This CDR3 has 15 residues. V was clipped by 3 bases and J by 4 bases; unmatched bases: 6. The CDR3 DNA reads TGTGCCAGCTCACCCGCGGTGGGACAGGGGTACGAGCAGTACTTC. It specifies CASSPAVGQGYEQYF.

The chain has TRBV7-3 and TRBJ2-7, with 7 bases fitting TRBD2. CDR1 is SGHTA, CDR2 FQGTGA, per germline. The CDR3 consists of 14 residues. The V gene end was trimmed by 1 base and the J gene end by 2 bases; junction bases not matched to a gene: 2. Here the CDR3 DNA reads TGTGCCAGCAGCTTAAGTGCGGGGGCCTACGAGCAGTACTTC. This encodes CASSLSAGAYEQYF.

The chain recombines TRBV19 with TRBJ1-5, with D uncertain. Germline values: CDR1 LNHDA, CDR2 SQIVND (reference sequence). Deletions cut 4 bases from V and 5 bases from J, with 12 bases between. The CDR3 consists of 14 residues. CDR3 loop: CASSSVLRHQPQHF. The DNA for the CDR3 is TGTGCCAGTAGTAGTGTACTGAGGCATCAGCCCCAGCATTTT.

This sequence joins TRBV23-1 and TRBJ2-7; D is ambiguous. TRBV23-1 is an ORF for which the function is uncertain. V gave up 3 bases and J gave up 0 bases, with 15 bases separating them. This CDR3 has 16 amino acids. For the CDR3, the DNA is TGCGCCAGCAGTCATTATAGGGCAGAAAACTCCTACGAGCAGTACTTC. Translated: CASSHYRAENSYEQYF.

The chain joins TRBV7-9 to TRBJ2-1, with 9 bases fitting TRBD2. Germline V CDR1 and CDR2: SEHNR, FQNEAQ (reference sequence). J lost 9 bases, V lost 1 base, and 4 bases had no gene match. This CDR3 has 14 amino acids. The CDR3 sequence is CASSLGRGGLEQFF. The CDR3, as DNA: TGTGCCAGCAGCTTAGGGCGGGGGGGCCTTGAGCAGTTCTTC.

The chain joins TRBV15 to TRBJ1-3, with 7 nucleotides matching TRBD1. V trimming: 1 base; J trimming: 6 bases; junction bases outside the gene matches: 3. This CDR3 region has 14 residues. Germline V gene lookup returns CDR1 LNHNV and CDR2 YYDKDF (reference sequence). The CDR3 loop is CATSRGGTANTIYF. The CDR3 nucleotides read TGTGCCACCAGCAGAGGAGGGACAGCAAACACCATATATTTT.

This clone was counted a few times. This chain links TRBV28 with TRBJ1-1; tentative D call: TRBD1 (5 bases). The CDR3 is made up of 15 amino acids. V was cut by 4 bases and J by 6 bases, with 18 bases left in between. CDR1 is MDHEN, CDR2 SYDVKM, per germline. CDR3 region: CASSSTGSGLAEAFF. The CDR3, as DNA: TGTGCCAGCAGTTCCACAGGTTCTGGACTGGCTGAAGCTTTCTTT.

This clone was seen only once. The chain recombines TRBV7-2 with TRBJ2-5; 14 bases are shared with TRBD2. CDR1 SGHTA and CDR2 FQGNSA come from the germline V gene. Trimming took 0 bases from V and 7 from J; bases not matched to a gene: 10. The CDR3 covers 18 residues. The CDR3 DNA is TGTGCCAGCAGCTTAGCATCTACGACTAGCGGGGGGGCCGGGACCCAGTACTTC. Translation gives CASSLASTTSGGAGTQYF.

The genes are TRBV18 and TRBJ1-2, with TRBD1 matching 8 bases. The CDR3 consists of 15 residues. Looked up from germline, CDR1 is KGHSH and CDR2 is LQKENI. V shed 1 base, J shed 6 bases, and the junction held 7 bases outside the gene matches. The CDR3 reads CASSPQETGAHGYTF. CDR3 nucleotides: TGTGCCAGCTCACCACAAGAGACAGGGGCCCATGGCTACACCTTC.

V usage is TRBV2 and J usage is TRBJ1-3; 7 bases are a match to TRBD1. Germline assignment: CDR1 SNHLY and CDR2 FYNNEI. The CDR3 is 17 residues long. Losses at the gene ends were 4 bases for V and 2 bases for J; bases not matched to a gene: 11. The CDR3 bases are TGTGCCAGCAGTGCGGACAGGACTAGTTACACTGGAAACACCATATATTTT. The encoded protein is CASSADRTSYTGNTIYF.

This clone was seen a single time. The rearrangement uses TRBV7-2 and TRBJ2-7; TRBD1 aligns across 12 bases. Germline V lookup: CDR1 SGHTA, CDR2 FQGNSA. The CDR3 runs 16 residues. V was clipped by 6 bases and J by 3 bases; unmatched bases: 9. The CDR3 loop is CASRPGQGALHYEQYF. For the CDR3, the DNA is TGTGCCAGCAGACCGGGACAGGGGGCGCTTCACTACGAGCAGTACTTC.

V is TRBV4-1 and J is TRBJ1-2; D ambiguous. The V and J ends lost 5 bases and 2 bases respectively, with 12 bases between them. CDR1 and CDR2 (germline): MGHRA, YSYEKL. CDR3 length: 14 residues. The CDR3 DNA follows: TGCGCCAGCAGCAAGTTGGGAGGGAACTATGGCTACACCTTC. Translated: CASSKLGGNYGYTF.

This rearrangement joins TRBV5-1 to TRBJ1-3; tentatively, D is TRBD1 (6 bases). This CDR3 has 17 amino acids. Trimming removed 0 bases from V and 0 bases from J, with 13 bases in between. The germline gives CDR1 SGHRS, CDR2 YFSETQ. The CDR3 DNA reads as TGCGCCAGCAGCTTGGACCCAGGGGCCGCCTCTGGAAACACCATATATTTT. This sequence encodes CASSLDPGAASGNTIYF.

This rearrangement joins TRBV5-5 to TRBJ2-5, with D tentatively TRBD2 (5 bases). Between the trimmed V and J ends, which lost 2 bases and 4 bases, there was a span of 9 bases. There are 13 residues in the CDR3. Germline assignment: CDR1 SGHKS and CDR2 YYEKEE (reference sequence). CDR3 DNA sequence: TGTGCCAGCAGCTTCGGGGAAGCAGAGACCCAGTACTTC. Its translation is CASSFGEAETQYF. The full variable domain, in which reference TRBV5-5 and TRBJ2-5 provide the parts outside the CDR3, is DAGVTQSPTHLIKTRGQQVTLRCSPISGHKSVSWYQQVLGQGPQFIFQYYEKEERGRGNFPDRFSARQFPNYSSELNVNALLLGDSALYLCASSFGEAETQYFGPGTRLLVL.

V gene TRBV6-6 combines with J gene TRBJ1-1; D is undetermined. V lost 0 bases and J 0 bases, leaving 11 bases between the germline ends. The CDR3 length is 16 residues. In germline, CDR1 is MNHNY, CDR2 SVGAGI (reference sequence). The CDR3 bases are TGTGCCAGCAGTTACTCCATCTCCCCGATGAACACTGAAGCTTTCTTT. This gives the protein CASSYSISPMNTEAFF.

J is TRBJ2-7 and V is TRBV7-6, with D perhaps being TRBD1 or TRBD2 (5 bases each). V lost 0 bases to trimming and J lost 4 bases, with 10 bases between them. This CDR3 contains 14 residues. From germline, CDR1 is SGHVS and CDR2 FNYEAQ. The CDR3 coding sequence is TGTGCCAGCAGCTTAGCAGGGGAGATATACGAGCAGTACTTC. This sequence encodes CASSLAGEIYEQYF.

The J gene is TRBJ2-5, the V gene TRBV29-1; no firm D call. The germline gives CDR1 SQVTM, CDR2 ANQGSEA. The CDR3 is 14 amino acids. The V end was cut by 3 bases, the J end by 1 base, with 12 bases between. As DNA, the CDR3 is TGCAGCGTTGACGTTGGAAATACCCAAGAGACCCAGTACTTC. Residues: CSVDVGNTQETQYF.

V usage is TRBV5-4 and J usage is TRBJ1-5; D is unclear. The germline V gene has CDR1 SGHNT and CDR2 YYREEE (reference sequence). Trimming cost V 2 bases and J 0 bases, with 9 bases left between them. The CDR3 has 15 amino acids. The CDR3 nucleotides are TGTGCCAGCAGCTTCGCAGCCCTTAGCAATCAGCCCCAGCATTTT. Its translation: CASSFAALSNQPQHF.

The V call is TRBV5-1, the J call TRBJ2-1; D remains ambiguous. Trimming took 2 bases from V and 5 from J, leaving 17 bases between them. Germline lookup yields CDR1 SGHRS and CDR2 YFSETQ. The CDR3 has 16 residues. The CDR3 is CASSFQLPESDNEQFF. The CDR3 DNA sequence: TGCGCCAGCAGCTTCCAGTTACCTGAGAGTGACAATGAGCAGTTCTTC.

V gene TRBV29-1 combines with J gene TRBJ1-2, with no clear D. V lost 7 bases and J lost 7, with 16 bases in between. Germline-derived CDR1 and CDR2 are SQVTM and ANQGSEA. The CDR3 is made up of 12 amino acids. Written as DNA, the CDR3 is TGCAGCGGTGGCGAAGGCCAGCGTGGCTACACCTTC. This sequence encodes CSGGEGQRGYTF.

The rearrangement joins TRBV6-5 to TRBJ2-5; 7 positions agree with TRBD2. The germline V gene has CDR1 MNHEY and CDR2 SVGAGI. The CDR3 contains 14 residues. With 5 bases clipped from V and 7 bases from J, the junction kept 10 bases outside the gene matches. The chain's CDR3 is CASSGGLGGGTQYF. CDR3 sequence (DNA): TGTGCCAGCAGTGGGGGACTGGGCGGGGGGACCCAGTACTTC.